This T cell receptor beta chain was documented in a study of CD8 T cells in Susac syndrome. This clonotype has only one observation. Germline-derived CDR1 and CDR2 are SGHVS and FQNEAQ. The germline V and J ends were trimmed by 3 bases and 4 bases, with 9 bases remaining between them. The CDR3 consists of 13 residues. Random-hexamer reverse transcription was applied to about 0.5 to 1 ug RNA. Amplification of TCR beta CDR3 spanned 54 Vbeta and 13 Jbeta via immunoSEQ multiplex PCR. TCRdb recomputed calls from the immunoSEQ multiplex PCR reads with MiXCR, one row per CDR3 protein. Here the sample spans hundreds of thousands of distinct CDR3 sequences, about 90% being singletons. Treatment-naive patients with stable or active relapsing-remitting disease served as multiple sclerosis controls. FACS was used to enrich TEMRA cells, whereas the CD8+ and CD4+ T cells were obtained by negative isolation.

The gene calls are TRBV7-8 and TRBJ2-5; the D call may be TRBD1 or TRBD2 (5 bases each). Sequencing used CD8+ T cells from PBMCs. The receptor comes from a human donor with multiple sclerosis. The CDR3 loop reads CASSLGPRETQYF. The DNA of the CDR3 is TGTGCCAGCAGCTTGGGACCGAGAGAGACCCAGTACTTC.